This T cell receptor beta chain was recorded in a study of molecular identifiers for immune sequencing clone quantification. This clonotype was detected a few times. This CDR3 spans 14 amino acids. The V end lost 2 bases, the J end lost 8 bases, and 15 bases lay between the germline ends. Germline assignment: CDR1 MNHEY and CDR2 SMNVEV (reference sequence). Library preparation followed earlier protocols using designated TCR primers. TCRdb re-analysed the PCR reads in MiXCR, keeping a single row per CDR3 protein. The sample includes more than 550,000 distinct CDR3 sequences, over 25% seen only once; the top ten take 0.78%.

This chain joins TRBV27 and TRBJ1-2, with unresolved D. Source material: naive CD8+ T cells from blood, with Jurkat cell RNA spiked in. The subset: FACS-sorted CD8+CD4-CCR7+CD45RA+ naive T cells. The source of this sequence is a human donor in good health. Some libraries in this study had Jurkat cell RNA spiked in. The CDR3 DNA reads TGTGCCAGCAGTTTAACTAACTCCAGAGTAGGCTACACCTTC. Amino acid sequence: CASSLTNSRVGYTF.